This TCR beta chain was identified in a study of OX40 agonist ivuxolimab in advanced cancers. Study as a whole: Ivuxolimab doses were 0.01, 0.1, 0.3, 1.5, 3 or 10 mg/kg every 2 weeks.

The assay was immunoSEQ multiplex PCR, and TCRdb's table has in-frame clones only and misses some. The sample carries 40,000 to 50,000 clones, approximately 90% recorded once. Study-level points and caveats: CD4+ and CD8+ blood T cells expanded clonally by week 6 at 0.1 to 3.0 mg/kg.

This CDR3 has 13 amino acids. Germline CDR1 and CDR2: MNHEY and SMNVEV (reference sequence). As to this clone: Its specificity is not known.

Autoimmune disease history or systemic immunosuppression led to patient exclusion. The chain combines TRBV27 with TRBJ2-5; TRBD2 is a possible D gene (5 bases). Matching the DNA end better, TRBJ2-7 makes the J call doubtful. Sequences were derived from CD4+ or CD8+ T cells sorted from blood, sampled in a trial of the OX40 agonist ivuxolimab. This receptor was taken from an adult with an advanced solid tumor such as melanoma, head and neck, liver or kidney cancer. In DNA form, the CDR3 reads TGTGCCAGCAGTTTTGGGGTGGCGGGCGAGCAGTACTTC. It codes for CASSFGVAGEQYF.